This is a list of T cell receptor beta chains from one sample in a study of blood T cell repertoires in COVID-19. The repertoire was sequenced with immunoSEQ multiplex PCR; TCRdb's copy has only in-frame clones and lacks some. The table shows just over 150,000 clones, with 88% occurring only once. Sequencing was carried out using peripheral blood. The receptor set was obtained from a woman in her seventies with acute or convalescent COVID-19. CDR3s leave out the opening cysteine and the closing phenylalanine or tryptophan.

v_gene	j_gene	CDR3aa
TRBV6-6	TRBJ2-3	ASSPRGGPFGTDTQY
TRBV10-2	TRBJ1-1	ASSGSGIVTEAF
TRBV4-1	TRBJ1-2	ASSQAGSGYGYT
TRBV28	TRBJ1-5	ASSTTAGSIHQPQH
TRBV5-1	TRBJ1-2	ASSTWAGEYYGYT
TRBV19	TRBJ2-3	ASTSAGGTDTQY
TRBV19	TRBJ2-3	ASSITFTGLAGGFASTDTQY
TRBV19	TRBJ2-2	ASSGGGAANTGELF
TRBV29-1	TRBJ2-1	SVGSRGRYNEQF
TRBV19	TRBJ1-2	ASRDRILYGYT
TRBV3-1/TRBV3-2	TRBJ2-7	ASSQRARPYEQY
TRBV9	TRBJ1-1	ASSPWTVSNTEAF
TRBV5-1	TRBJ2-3	ASSGLAGGSTDTQY
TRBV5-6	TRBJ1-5	ASSPGRGGVNQPQH